The 28 T cell receptor beta chains below come from one sample, sequenced in a study of vaccination effects on CD4 cells after COVID-19. These receptors have no identified antigens. Profiling relied on immunoSEQ multiplex PCR, and the TCRdb table lists in-frame clones only, not all of them. The sample holds around 40,000 clones, around 80% seen once. ViraFEST used viral peptide pools to expand antigen-specific CD4+ T cells before sequencing. CD4+ T cell isolation took place after nine to eleven days of culture. This individual contracted SARS-CoV-2 between March and December 2020, as verified by PCR. Here the sequenced sample was CD4+ T cells from PBMCs cultured with a peptide pool, taken before COVID-19 vaccination. Receptor source: a human donor who had a prior SARS-CoV-2 infection.

The rearrangement uses TRBV29-1 and TRBJ2-2; D is undetermined. CDR1 and CDR2 (germline): SQVTM, ANQGSEA. V dropped 4 bases and J dropped 0 bases, with 15 bases sitting between them. This CDR3 has 16 residues. The CDR3 spells CSVGQHMAPNTGELFF. In DNA form, the CDR3 reads TGCAGCGTTGGGCAACATATGGCTCCGAACACCGGGGAGCTGTTTTTT.

This clone was seen a few times. J is TRBJ1-5 and V is TRBV2; D gene uncertain. The germline V gene encodes CDR1 SNHLY and CDR2 FYNNEI. This CDR3 region has 16 residues. Trimming cost V 0 bases and J 3 bases, with 12 bases left between them. CDR3 sequence: CASSEAGLRVNQPQHF. CDR3 DNA: TGTGCCAGCAGTGAAGCGGGCCTCCGGGTCAATCAGCCCCAGCATTTT.

The chain links TRBV28 to TRBJ1-4, with TRBD1 matching 8 bases. CDR3 length: 16 amino acids. Germline lookup yields CDR1 MDHEN and CDR2 SYDVKM. After removal of 6 bases from V and 7 bases from J, the junction contained 13 bases not matched to a gene. CDR3 DNA: TGTGCCAGCAGATCGGAACGCGCGGACAGGGTTGAAAAACTGTTTTTT. This translates into CASRSERADRVEKLFF. The variable domain in full, completed from reference TRBV28 and TRBJ1-4, reads DVKVTQSSRYLVKRTGEKVFLECVQDMDHENMFWYRQDPGLGLRLIYFSYDVKMKEKGDIPEGYSVSREKKERFSLILESASTNQTSMYLCASRSERADRVEKLFFGSGTQLSVL.

This chain links TRBV2 with TRBJ2-5; TRBD1 agrees at 7 bases. There are 13 residues in the CDR3. The ends lost 4 bases at V and 2 bases at J; junction bases unmatched: 1. CDR1 SNHLY and CDR2 FYNNEI come from the germline V gene. The CDR3 DNA sequence: TGTGCCAGCAGTGCGACAGGGCAAGAGACCCAGTACTTC. This translates into CASSATGQETQYF.

The chain recombines TRBV2 with TRBJ2-3; 7 bases fit TRBD2. The V gene end was trimmed by 6 bases and the J gene end by 1 base; junction bases not matched to a gene: 7. The CDR3 contains 15 residues. The germline V gene encodes CDR1 SNHLY and CDR2 FYNNEI. The CDR3 here is CASSLRAGGTDTQYF. In DNA, the CDR3 is TGTGCCAGCAGCCTCCGGGCGGGGGGCACAGATACGCAGTATTTT.

The gene calls are TRBV5-5 and TRBJ1-3; no definite D call. This CDR3 spans 15 amino acids. V lost 4 bases, J lost 0 bases, and 11 bases lay in between. Per the germline V gene, CDR1 is SGHKS and CDR2 is YYEKEE (reference sequence). The CDR3 spells CASSADPSSGNTIYF. CDR3 coding DNA: TGTGCCAGCAGCGCCGACCCTTCCTCTGGAAACACCATATATTTT.

The genes are TRBV19 and TRBJ2-2; the D gene could be TRBD1 or TRBD2 (5 bases each). CDR1 and CDR2 from the germline V gene are LNHDA and SQIVND (reference sequence). CDR3 length equals 15 residues. Trimming took 4 bases from V and 5 from J, leaving 14 bases between them. Here the CDR3 reads CASSRGTRRTGELFF. The CDR3 coding sequence is TGTGCCAGTAGTAGAGGGACCCGTAGGACCGGGGAGCTGTTTTTT.

This chain connects TRBV5-1 to TRBJ2-3, with 11 positions matching TRBD2. The CDR3 spans 18 residues. Germline V gives CDR1 SGHRS, CDR2 YFSETQ. The junction had 11 bases not matched to a gene; V was cut back by 0 bases and J by 5 bases. The CDR3 is CASSLAGVAGGGQDTQYF. The CDR3 nucleotides read TGCGCCAGCAGCTTGGCCGGTGTAGCGGGAGGGGGGCAAGATACGCAGTATTTT.

This clone was detected only a few times. The rearrangement joins TRBV2 to TRBJ1-2; no clear D. V lost 3 bases and J lost 2, with 4 bases in between. The CDR3 is 12 amino acids. Germline V gene data show CDR1 as SNHLY and CDR2 as FYNNEI. The CDR3 DNA follows: TGTGCCAGCAGTGACAGGAACTATGGCTACACCTTC. Encoded protein: CASSDRNYGYTF.

The V and J genes are TRBV12-5 and TRBJ2-5; TRBD2 might be the D (6 bases). V shed 5 bases and J shed 9 bases, with 10 bases lying between them. CDR1 and CDR2 from the germline V gene are LGHNT and FRNRAP. The CDR3 covers 11 residues. CDR3 bases: TGTGCTAGTGGTGAACCGGGGGCCCAGTACTTC. This translates into CASGEPGAQYF. Full variable domain (outside the CDR3, taken from reference TRBV12-5 and TRBJ2-5): DARVTQTPRHKVTEMGQEVTMRCQPILGHNTVFWYRQTMMQGLELLAYFRNRAPLDDSGMPKDRFSAEMPDATLATLKIQPSEPRDSAVYFCASGEPGAQYFGPGTRLLVL.

CDR3 amino acids: CASSRTSGSASSYEQYF. The CDR3 nucleotides read TGTGCCAGCAGCAGGACTAGCGGGAGCGCGAGCTCCTACGAGCAGTACTTC. The chain joins TRBV7-8 to TRBJ2-7, with TRBD2 matching over 13 bases. V dropped 5 bases and J dropped 0; count of bases not matched to a gene: 7. This CDR3 is built from 17 residues. Germline lookup yields CDR1 SGHVS and CDR2 FQNEAQ. The variable domain in full, completed from reference TRBV7-8 and TRBJ2-7, reads GAGVSQSPRYKVAKRGQDVALRCDPISGHVSLFWYQQALGQGPEFLTYFQNEAQLDKSGLPSDRFFAERPEGSVSTLKIQRTQQEDSAVYLCASSRTSGSASSYEQYFGPGTRLTVT.

This clone was observed once. The rearrangement links TRBV7-9 to TRBJ1-2; 10 nucleotides match TRBD1. Germline-derived CDR1 and CDR2 are SEHNR and FQNEAQ (reference sequence). V shed 5 bases, J shed 12 bases, and the junction held 9 bases outside the gene matches. The CDR3 length is 13 residues. CDR3 nucleotide sequence: TGTGCCAGCAGCCTATACCGGGACAGGGGTCACACCTTC. This codes for CASSLYRDRGHTF.

The chain links TRBV3-1 (or the pseudogene TRBV3-2) to TRBJ2-1; no definite D call. Trimming shortened V by 4 bases and J by 3 bases, and 4 bases separated the two germline ends. CDR1 LGHDT and CDR2 YNNKEL come from the germline V gene (reference sequence). This CDR3 contains 12 residues. CDR3 sequence: CASSRDYNEQFF. As DNA, the CDR3 is TGTGCCAGCAGCCGGGACTACAATGAGCAGTTCTTC.

This clone was detected only a few times. The genes are TRBV19 and TRBJ1-1; 10 nucleotides align to TRBD1. CDR1 LNHDA and CDR2 SQIVND come from the germline V gene (reference sequence). The CDR3 extends over 16 amino acids. Losses at the gene ends were 8 bases for V and 3 bases for J; bases not matched to a gene: 12. CDR3 bases: TGTGCCAGTGTTCCCTTCTTTGGGACAGGGGACACTGAAGCTTTCTTT. Its translation: CASVPFFGTGDTEAFF.

The chain employs TRBV28 and TRBJ2-2; D unresolved. The CDR3 sequence is 13 residues long. Germline V gene data show CDR1 as MDHEN and CDR2 as SYDVKM. V dropped 6 bases and J dropped 4 bases, with 9 bases sitting between them. DNA for the CDR3: TGTGCCAGCAGACAAGACCCCACCGGGGAGCTGTTTTTT. Its protein is CASRQDPTGELFF.

This clone was counted between two and nine times. V gene TRBV11-2 combines with J gene TRBJ2-1, with D perhaps TRBD1 (5 bases). The CDR3 has 15 amino acids. Deletions cut 1 base from V and 8 bases from J, with 15 bases between. CDR1 SGHAT and CDR2 FQNNGV come from the germline V gene. The CDR3 region has the DNA TGTGCCAGCAGCTTAGTAAGGGGCGAGGCATATGAGCAGTTCTTC. This encodes CASSLVRGEAYEQFF.

The V call is TRBV29-1, the J call TRBJ1-1; the D is unclear. Per the germline V gene, CDR1 is SQVTM and CDR2 is ANQGSEA. CDR3 length equals 13 residues. V was cut by 5 bases and J by 2 bases, with 12 bases left in between. CDR3 DNA: TGCAGCGTTATCCTGCGCTCTAACACTGAAGCTTTCTTT. Its protein is CSVILRSNTEAFF.

The chain uses TRBV9 and TRBJ1-4, with D unresolved. V lost 0 bases, J lost 4 bases, and 10 bases lay in between. The CDR3 consists of 15 residues. Per germline, CDR1 SGDLS and CDR2 YYNGEE. The CDR3: CASSVGPGGNEKLFF. Here the CDR3 DNA reads TGTGCCAGCAGCGTAGGCCCAGGCGGTAATGAAAAACTGTTTTTT.

The chain links TRBV20-1 to TRBJ2-1; D possibly corresponds to TRBD1 (6 bases). In germline, CDR1 is DFQATT, CDR2 SNEGSKA (reference sequence). V lost 4 bases and J 11 bases, leaving 12 bases between the germline ends. The CDR3 has 11 amino acids. The CDR3 loop is CSAIYRDKQFF. CDR3 nucleotide sequence: TGCAGTGCTATATACCGGGACAAGCAGTTCTTC.

V is TRBV5-6 and J is TRBJ2-7; D ambiguous. V was shortened by 4 bases and J by 3 bases, with 20 bases between the two germline ends. This CDR3 is 16 amino acids long. The germline gives CDR1 SGHDT, CDR2 YYEEEE. CDR3 DNA sequence: TGTGCCAGCAGCCCAGGCCCTCGCCTGGGCAGCTACGAGCAGTACTTC. Its translation is CASSPGPRLGSYEQYF.

The CDR3 is CASSLVQGAGELFF. CDR3 sequence (DNA): TGTGCCAGCAGCTTAGTTCAGGGTGCCGGGGAGCTGTTTTTT. The chain recombines TRBV7-2 with TRBJ2-2, with D perhaps matching TRBD1 (5 bases). This CDR3 spans 14 amino acids. Germline lookup yields CDR1 SGHTA and CDR2 FQGNSA. Deletions cut 1 base from V and 6 bases from J, with 9 bases between.

Here the CDR3 reads CASSPGLASDTQYF. In DNA form, the CDR3 reads TGTGCCAGCTCACCGGGACTAGCTTCAGATACGCAGTATTTT. The chain is built from TRBV18 and TRBJ2-3; 9 bases match TRBD2. After removal of 3 bases from V and 4 bases from J, the junction contained 2 bases not matched to a gene. This CDR3 contains 14 residues. Germline loops: CDR1 KGHSH, CDR2 LQKENI.

The chain is built from TRBV7-9 and TRBJ1-1, with 9 bases aligning to TRBD1. The CDR3 sequence is 16 residues long. Germline V gives CDR1 SEHNR, CDR2 FQNEAQ (reference sequence). The V and J ends lost 3 bases and 4 bases, in that order; junction bases with no gene match: 9. The chain's CDR3 is CASSFYRDRDFTEAFF. The CDR3 region has the DNA TGTGCCAGCAGCTTTTATAGGGACAGGGATTTCACTGAAGCTTTCTTT.

This clone was counted a few times. The DNA of the CDR3 is TGTGCCTGGACAGCGGGAGGCCTCCAGTTCTTC. Its translation: CAWTAGGLQFF. The chain has TRBV30 and TRBJ2-1, with 9 positions matching TRBD2. Germline CDR1 GTSNPN, CDR2 SVGIG (reference sequence). The V gene end was trimmed by 4 bases and the J gene end by 13 bases; junction bases not matched to a gene: 5. The CDR3 sequence is 11 residues long.

CDR3 protein: CASSYSSPGQGYGYTF. In DNA form, the CDR3 reads TGTGCCAGCAGTTACTCGAGTCCGGGACAGGGTTATGGCTACACCTTC. The rearrangement joins TRBV6-5 to TRBJ1-2, with 9 bases identical to TRBD1. Germline V gene lookup returns CDR1 MNHEY and CDR2 SVGAGI. V was pared by 0 bases and J by 5 bases, with 7 bases of the junction left unmatched. This CDR3 is 16 amino acids long.

The chain carries TRBV15 and TRBJ2-7; possibly TRBD1 or TRBD2 for D (5 bases each). Trimming removed 1 base from V and 0 bases from J, with 10 bases in between. Germline V gene lookup returns CDR1 LNHNV and CDR2 YYDKDF (reference sequence). The CDR3 is 15 residues long. CDR3 residues: CATSRGLGTSYEQYF. The CDR3 DNA follows: TGTGCCACCAGCAGAGGTCTTGGGACCTCCTACGAGCAGTACTTC. The full variable domain, rest sourced from reference TRBV15 and TRBJ2-7, is DAMVIQNPRYQVTQFGKPVTLSCSQTLNHNVMYWYQQKSSQAPKLLFHYYDKDFNNEADTPDNFQSRRPNTSFCFLDIRSPGLGDTAMYLCATSRGLGTSYEQYFGPGTRLTVT.

V gene TRBV7-9 combines with J gene TRBJ1-2; 7 bases agree with TRBD1. The J segment lost 4 bases and the V segment lost 5 bases, leaving 7 bases of the junction unmatched. This CDR3 comprises 14 residues. The germline gives CDR1 SEHNR, CDR2 FQNEAQ (reference sequence). The CDR3 spells CASSRDSDLYGYTF. CDR3 in DNA: TGTGCCAGCAGCCGGGACAGCGACCTCTATGGCTACACCTTC. Combining the CDR3 with reference TRBV7-9 and TRBJ1-2 gives the whole variable domain DTGVSQNPRHKITKRGQNVTFRCDPISEHNRLYWYRQTLGQGPEFLTYFQNEAQLEKSRLLSDRFSAERPKGSFSTLEIQRTEQGDSAMYLCASSRDSDLYGYTFGSGTRLTVV.

This rearrangement joins TRBV27 to TRBJ2-5; D is unresolved. This CDR3 spans 14 amino acids. V lost 3 bases and J 2 bases, leaving 10 bases between the germline ends. Germline V gene data show CDR1 as MNHEY and CDR2 as SMNVEV (reference sequence). This chain's CDR3 is CASSFVQNQETQYF. CDR3 DNA sequence: TGTGCCAGCAGTTTTGTACAAAATCAAGAGACCCAGTACTTC.